This paragraph covers one T cell receptor (beta chain) sequence. All enrollees were roughly 18 to 100 years old and from 24 US areas. The sample comes from a study of blood T cell repertoires in COVID-19. The overall study: Sample material is recorded as cDNA or gDNA derived from T cells, B-cell-depleted T cells, or PBMCs.

The CDR3 is 15 amino acids. V was clipped by 0 bases and J by 6 bases, with 9 bases between them. CDR1 and CDR2 (germline): LGHNA, YSLEER. Assay: immunoSEQ multiplex PCR; the TCRdb copy retains only in-frame clones and omits some. The data show more than 200,000 clones, around nine tenths seen once. The rearrangement uses TRBV4-3 and TRBJ1-6; D is possibly TRBD1 (6 bases). The clonotype comes from a woman between 18 and 30 years old who had recovered from COVID-19. The sequenced sample was PBMCs or T cells enriched from blood (not recorded which). The CDR3 here is CASSQDYRVNSPLHF. The CDR3 coding sequence is TGCGCCAGCAGCCAAGATTACAGGGTTAATTCACCCCTCCACTTT.